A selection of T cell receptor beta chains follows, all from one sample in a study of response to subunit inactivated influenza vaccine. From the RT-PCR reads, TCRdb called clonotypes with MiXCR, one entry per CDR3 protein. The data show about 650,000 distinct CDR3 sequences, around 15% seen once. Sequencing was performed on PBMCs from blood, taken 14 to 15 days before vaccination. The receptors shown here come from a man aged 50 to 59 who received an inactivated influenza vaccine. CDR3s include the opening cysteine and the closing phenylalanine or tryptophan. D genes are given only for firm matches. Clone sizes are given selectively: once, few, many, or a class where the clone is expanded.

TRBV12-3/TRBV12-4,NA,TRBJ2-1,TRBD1,CASSPSDRGPYNEQFF,TGTGCCAGCAGTCCCTCCGACAGGGGGCCTTACAATGAGCAGTTCTTC
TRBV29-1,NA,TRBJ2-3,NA,CSVEDRGVTDTQYF,TGCAGCGTTGAAGACAGGGGGGTCACAGATACGCAGTATTTT
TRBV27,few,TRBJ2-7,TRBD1,CASSLTGGLQYF,TGTGCCAGCAGTTTAACAGGGGGCTTGCAGTACTTC
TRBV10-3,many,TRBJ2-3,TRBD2,CAISESKTSGSFADTQYF,TGTGCCATCAGTGAGTCAAAGACTAGCGGGAGTTTCGCAGATACGCAGTATTTT
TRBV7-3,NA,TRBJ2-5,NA,CASSLGQSETQYF,TGTGCCAGCAGCCTAGGGCAGAGTGAGACCCAGTACTTC
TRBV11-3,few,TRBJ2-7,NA,CASSLDSSGSYEQYF,TGTGCCAGCAGCTTAGATTCCAGCGGCTCCTACGAGCAGTACTTC
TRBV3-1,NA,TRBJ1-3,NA,CASSQLGGNTIYF,TGTGCCAGCAGCCAACTCGGCGGGAACACCATATATTTT
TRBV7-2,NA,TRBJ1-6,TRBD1,CASGTGTGVSPLHF,TGTGCCAGCGGTACCGGGACAGGGGTTTCACCCCTCCACTTT
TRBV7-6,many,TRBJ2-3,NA,CASSLVFDRAQYF,TGTGCCAGCAGCTTAGTTTTTGACCGCGCGCAGTATTTT
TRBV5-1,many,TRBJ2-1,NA,CASSLAPNEQFF,TGCGCCAGCAGCTTGGCCCCCAATGAGCAGTTCTTC
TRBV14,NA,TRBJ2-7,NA,CASSQGLTGFNYEQYF,TGTGCCAGCAGCCAAGGTCTAACAGGGTTTAATTACGAGCAGTACTTC
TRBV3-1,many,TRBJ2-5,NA,CASSQPSGTQETQYF,TGTGCCAGCAGCCAGCCCTCCGGGACCCAAGAGACCCAGTACTTC
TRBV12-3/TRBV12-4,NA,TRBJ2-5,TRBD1,CASSLGTVTPVAQYF,TGTGCCAGCAGTTTGGGGACAGTTACCCCGGTGGCCCAGTACTTC
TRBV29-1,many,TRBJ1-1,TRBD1,CSVRSRGGAGVNTEAFF,TGCAGCGTTCGATCCAGAGGGGGCGCAGGGGTGAACACTGAAGCTTTCTTT
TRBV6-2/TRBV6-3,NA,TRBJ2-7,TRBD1,CASSFSPEQGGSYEQYF,TGTGCCAGCAGTTTCTCTCCAGAACAGGGGGGATCCTACGAGCAGTACTTC
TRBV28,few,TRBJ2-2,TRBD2,CATGQLSGLNTGELFF,TGTGCCACCGGGCAGCTTAGCGGGCTGAACACCGGGGAGCTGTTTTTT
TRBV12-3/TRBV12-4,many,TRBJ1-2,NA,CAIRRAVNYGYTF,TGTGCCATCCGGAGAGCGGTCAACTATGGCTACACCTTC
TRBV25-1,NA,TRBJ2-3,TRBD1,CASSEWRRGTADTQYF,TGTGCCAGCAGTGAATGGCGCAGGGGGACGGCAGATACGCAGTATTTT
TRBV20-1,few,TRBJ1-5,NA,CSARFGHSNQPQHF,TGCAGTGCTAGATTCGGTCATAGCAATCAGCCCCAGCATTTT
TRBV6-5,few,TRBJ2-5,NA,CASSYSDSRETQYF,TGTGCCAGCAGTTACTCCGACAGTCGAGAGACCCAGTACTTC
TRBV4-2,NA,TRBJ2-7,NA,CASSQAQMGAREQYF,TGTGCCAGCAGCCAAGCCCAAATGGGGGCTCGCGAGCAGTACTTC
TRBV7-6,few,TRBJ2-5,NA,CASSLVATLRETQYF,TGTGCCAGCAGCTTAGTCGCGACCCTAAGGGAGACCCAGTACTTC
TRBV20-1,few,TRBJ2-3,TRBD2,CSAREERGLTTDTQYF,TGCAGTGCTAGAGAGGAAAGGGGACTAACCACAGATACGCAGTATTTT
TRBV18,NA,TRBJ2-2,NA,CASSLPGQRTGELFF,TGTGCCAGCTCACTACCGGGACAACGCACCGGGGAGCTGTTTTTT
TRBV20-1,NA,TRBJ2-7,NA,CSARDKGVSYEQYF,TGCAGTGCTAGAGATAAGGGTGTATCCTACGAGCAGTACTTC
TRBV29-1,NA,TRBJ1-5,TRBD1,CSVRQGRNQPQHF,TGCAGCGTAAGACAGGGCCGCAATCAGCCCCAGCATTTT
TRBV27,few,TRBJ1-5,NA,CASSRLGNSNQPQHF,TGTGCCAGCAGCCGACTGGGAAATAGCAATCAGCCCCAGCATTTT
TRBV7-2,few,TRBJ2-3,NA,CVGSRYTDTQYF,TGTGTGGGTAGCAGATACACAGATACGCAGTATTTT
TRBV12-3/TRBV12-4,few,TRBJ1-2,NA,CASSLRRDLDYGYTF,TGTGCCAGCAGTTTAAGGCGGGACTTAGACTATGGCTACACCTTC
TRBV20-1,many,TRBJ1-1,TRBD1,CSAREQGTFSTEAFF,TGCAGTGCTAGAGAACAGGGGACCTTCAGCACTGAAGCTTTCTTT
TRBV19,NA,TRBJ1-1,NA,CASNPPPGNTEAFF,TGTGCCAGCAATCCACCCCCGGGGAACACTGAAGCTTTCTTT
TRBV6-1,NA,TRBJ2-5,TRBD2,CASSEHHSGGFQETQYF,TGTGCCAGCAGCGAGCATCATAGCGGGGGCTTCCAAGAGACCCAGTACTTC
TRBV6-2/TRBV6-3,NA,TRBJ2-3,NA,CASSYSKHNRLDTQYF,TGTGCCAGCAGTTACTCGAAACACAACCGTCTAGATACGCAGTATTTT
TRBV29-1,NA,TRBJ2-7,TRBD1,CSVWDRGYEQYF,TGCAGCGTTTGGGACAGGGGTTACGAGCAGTACTTC
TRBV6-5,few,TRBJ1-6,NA,CASSYLSGKDNSPLHF,TGTGCCAGCAGTTACCTGTCAGGAAAGGATAATTCACCCCTCCACTTT